These T cell receptor beta chains were read from a single sample in a study of T-cell memory formation after mild COVID-19. TCRdb analysed the 5' RACE reads with MiXCR anew, one entry per CDR3 protein. The data contain 500,000 to 600,000 distinct CDR3 sequences, under 20% of them seen just once; the ten biggest clones take up around 11%. The sequenced material came from PBMCs or a T cell subset sorted from them (not recorded which). These receptors were taken from an adult woman who had mild COVID-19 (a few samples of this study predate the infection). Cell type and time point are not known. CDR3s include the opening cysteine and the closing phenylalanine or tryptophan. A D gene is named only where the DNA matches it firmly. Only part of the rows carry a size: once, few, many, or a class if the clone is expanded.

V gene	D gene	J gene	clone size	CDR3 protein	CDR3 DNA
TRBV4-3	.	TRBJ2-2	few	CASSQSLTDAGELFF	TGCGCCAGCAGCCAATCCCTTACGGATGCCGGGGAGCTGTTTTTT
TRBV19	TRBD1	TRBJ2-7	.	CASTEGAGEQYF	TGTGCCAGTACCGAGGGGGCTGGCGAGCAGTACTTC
TRBV5-1	.	TRBJ2-3	.	CASSKGLITDTQYF	TGCGCCAGCAGCAAGGGACTCATCACAGATACGCAGTATTTT
TRBV6-2/TRBV6-3	.	TRBJ2-7	few	CASSYSMGAYEQYF	TGTGCCAGCAGTTACTCGATGGGTGCCTACGAGCAGTACTTC
TRBV6-5	.	TRBJ2-7	.	CASSYSPGHSYEQYF	TGTGCCAGCAGTTACTCGCCAGGGCACTCCTACGAGCAGTACTTC
TRBV13	.	TRBJ2-5	.	CASSTAGETQYF	TGTGCCAGCAGCACCGCCGGAGAGACCCAGTACTTC
TRBV20-1	.	TRBJ2-2	.	CSARVGPLIGELFF	TGCAGTGCCCGAGTGGGACCGTTGATCGGGGAGCTGTTTTTT
TRBV5-1	TRBD1	TRBJ1-1	.	CASSSTGGVSEAFF	TGCGCCAGCAGCTCCACAGGGGGCGTCTCTGAAGCTTTCTTT
TRBV7-9	TRBD2	TRBJ2-1	few	CASSSRRTSGRSNEQFF	TGTGCCAGCAGCTCTCGACGGACTAGCGGGAGGTCGAATGAGCAGTTCTTC
TRBV6-2/TRBV6-3	.	TRBJ2-7	few	CASSDIRGDEQYF	TGTGCCAGCAGTGATATCAGGGGGGACGAGCAGTACTTC
TRBV5-1	.	TRBJ1-6	.	CASSLEPGDNSPLHF	TGCGCCAGCAGCTTGGAACCGGGGGACAATTCACCCCTCCACTTT
TRBV20-1	.	TRBJ2-3	.	CSARDGARGTDTQYF	TGCAGTGCTAGAGATGGAGCACGGGGCACAGATACGCAGTATTTT
TRBV9	.	TRBJ1-2	.	CASSEDRNFPLRMGYTF	TGTGCCAGCAGCGAAGACAGGAATTTTCCATTGCGAATGGGCTACACCTTC
TRBV12-3/TRBV12-4	TRBD1	TRBJ2-2	few	CASSFDRATGELIF	TGTGCCAGCAGTTTTGACAGGGCAACCGGGGAGCTGATTTTT
TRBV11-1	.	TRBJ2-3	few	CASSQPWGGRVGTDTQYF	TGTGCCAGCAGCCAGCCCTGGGGCGGTCGTGTCGGAACAGATACGCAGTATTTT
TRBV2	.	TRBJ1-2	few	CASRGSGQGYGYTF	TGTGCCAGCAGGGGGTCCGGCCAGGGCTATGGCTACACCTTC
TRBV24-1	.	TRBJ2-1	.	CATSDLGPYNEQFF	TGTGCCACCAGTGATTTGGGGCCCTACAATGAGCAGTTCTTC
TRBV3-1	.	TRBJ2-7	.	CASSQATSSYEQYF	TGTGCCAGCAGCCAAGCAACTTCCTCCTACGAGCAGTACTTC
TRBV4-2	TRBD2	TRBJ2-7	.	CASSQETTSGYFAGQYF	TGTGCCAGCAGCCAAGAGACTACTAGCGGGTATTTTGCTGGGCAGTACTTC
TRBV24-1	.	TRBJ1-2	.	CATSDFRLNYGYTF	TGTGCCACCAGTGATTTTAGGCTAAACTATGGCTACACCTTC
TRBV14	TRBD2	TRBJ2-3	few	CASSQDSRLAGADTDTQYF	TGTGCCAGCAGCCAAGATTCTAGGCTAGCGGGGGCCGACACAGATACGCAGTATTTT
TRBV24-1	.	TRBJ2-1	few	CATSARPGLEGDGNEQFF	TGTGCCACCAGTGCTAGACCAGGGCTAGAGGGTGACGGCAATGAGCAGTTCTTC
TRBV6-5	.	TRBJ1-2	few	CASSYKTNYGYTF	TGTGCCAGCAGTTACAAGACTAACTATGGCTACACCTTC
TRBV13	TRBD2	TRBJ2-5	.	CASSFSSGGAKETQYF	TGTGCCAGCAGCTTTTCGAGCGGGGGGGCCAAAGAGACCCAGTACTTC
TRBV24-1	TRBD1	TRBJ1-1	few	CATRGQGRTNTEAFF	TGTGCCACCAGAGGACAGGGGCGGACGAACACTGAAGCTTTCTTT
TRBV12-3/TRBV12-4	.	TRBJ2-5	.	CASSPGHLGQTQYF	TGTGCCAGCAGCCCCGGCCACCTCGGGCAGACCCAGTACTTC
TRBV2	.	TRBJ2-7	few	CASSEWSDSSYEQYF	TGTGCCAGCAGTGAATGGTCGGACAGCTCCTACGAGCAGTACTTC
TRBV5-1	.	TRBJ2-1	few	CASTPGDIMSSYNEQFF	TGCGCCAGCACCCCTGGGGACATTATGAGCTCCTACAATGAGCAGTTCTTC
TRBV12-3/TRBV12-4	.	TRBJ2-1	few	CASSPARSRVF	TGTGCCAGCAGCCCCGCCCGTAGTAGGGTCTTC
TRBV12-3/TRBV12-4	.	TRBJ1-1	.	CASSSLRGVATEAFF	TGTGCCAGCAGCTCGCTAAGAGGGGTGGCCACTGAAGCTTTCTTT
TRBV29-1	.	TRBJ2-6	few	CSVKNSGANVLTF	TGCAGCGTTAAGAACTCTGGGGCCAACGTCCTGACTTTC
TRBV4-1	.	TRBJ1-2	few	CASSQESILPGSYGYTF	TGCGCCAGCAGCCAAGAATCGATCCTCCCAGGGAGCTATGGCTACACCTTC
TRBV2	.	TRBJ2-3	.	CASSEFGGILGADTQYF	TGTGCCAGCAGTGAATTCGGTGGTATCCTAGGCGCAGATACGCAGTATTTT
TRBV12-3/TRBV12-4	.	TRBJ1-5	few	CASSSGMGAFNQPQHF	TGTGCCAGCAGCTCCGGGATGGGGGCCTTCAATCAGCCCCAGCATTTT
TRBV3-1	TRBD2	TRBJ2-3	few	CASSQRGGATDTQYF	TGTGCCAGCAGCCAACGCGGGGGTGCCACAGATACGCAGTATTTT
TRBV20-1	.	TRBJ1-3	.	CSARNRQAGNTIYF	TGCAGTGCTAGAAACCGGCAGGCTGGAAACACCATATATTTT
TRBV7-6	.	TRBJ1-1	.	CASSSLAGTGSEAFF	TGTGCCAGCAGCTCCCTAGCCGGGACGGGCTCTGAAGCTTTCTTT
TRBV5-6	TRBD1	TRBJ1-5	few	CASSLTGGDYSNQPQHF	TGTGCCAGCAGCTTGACAGGGGGTGACTATAGCAATCAGCCCCAGCATTTT
TRBV27	.	TRBJ2-5	.	CASSPSPRGTQYF	TGTGCCAGCAGTCCCTCCCCTCGAGGGACCCAGTACTTC
TRBV29-1	.	TRBJ2-7	.	CSVEEDSSYEQYF	TGCAGCGTTGAAGAGGACAGCTCCTACGAGCAGTACTTC
TRBV29-1	.	TRBJ2-7	.	CSVGNSPGWGPYEQYF	TGCAGCGTTGGGAATTCGCCAGGGTGGGGCCCCTACGAGCAGTACTTC
TRBV2	.	TRBJ2-1	.	CASVKQLASYNEQFF	TGTGCCAGCGTGAAGCAACTAGCTTCGTACAATGAGCAGTTCTTC
TRBV3-1	.	TRBJ2-7	.	CASSLEAFGEQYF	TGTGCCAGCAGCCTCGAGGCCTTTGGAGAGCAGTACTTC
TRBV9	TRBD1	TRBJ1-1	few	CASSLSLGTGGTEAFF	TGTGCCAGCAGCCTCTCCCTGGGGACAGGGGGCACTGAAGCTTTCTTT
TRBV5-1	TRBD1	TRBJ1-1	.	CASSSRQGGGMNTEAFF	TGCGCCAGCAGCTCAAGACAGGGAGGTGGGATGAACACTGAAGCTTTCTTT
TRBV7-2	.	TRBJ2-7	.	CASSLGGGPEQYF	TGTGCCAGCAGCTTAGGCGGTGGGCCCGAGCAGTACTTC
TRBV6-2/TRBV6-3	TRBD2	TRBJ2-1	.	CASSYSLTSGRAEPLNEQFF	TGTGCCAGCAGTTACTCATTGACTAGCGGGAGGGCCGAGCCCCTCAATGAGCAGTTCTTC
TRBV24-1	.	TRBJ2-1	.	CATSDRGRGANEQFF	TGTGCCACCAGTGACAGGGGAAGGGGGGCTAATGAGCAGTTCTTC
TRBV12-3/TRBV12-4	.	TRBJ2-3	few	CASAPSSRGADTQYF	TGTGCCAGCGCTCCCTCTTCAAGGGGTGCAGATACGCAGTATTTT
TRBV6-2/TRBV6-3	.	TRBJ2-4	.	CASSYSSNPSIQYF	TGTGCCAGCAGTTACTCGAGCAATCCCAGCATTCAGTACTTC
TRBV5-1	TRBD2	TRBJ2-3	.	CASSLWGLAGDVSTDTQYF	TGCGCCAGCAGCTTGTGGGGACTAGCGGGGGATGTCAGCACAGATACGCAGTATTTT
TRBV29-1	.	TRBJ2-5	.	CSVKPPGQGFLETQYF	.
TRBV29-1	TRBD1	TRBJ2-3	few	CSAAGTGITDTQYF	TGCAGCGCCGCCGGGACAGGGATCACAGATACGCAGTATTTT
TRBV7-9	TRBD1	TRBJ2-1	few	CASSTSRSRTGEYNEQFF	TGTGCCAGCAGCACGAGCCGGTCCAGGACAGGGGAGTACAATGAGCAGTTCTTC
TRBV7-2	.	TRBJ1-3	.	CASSLANGVGNTIYF	TGTGCCAGCAGCTTAGCTAATGGAGTCGGAAACACCATATATTTT